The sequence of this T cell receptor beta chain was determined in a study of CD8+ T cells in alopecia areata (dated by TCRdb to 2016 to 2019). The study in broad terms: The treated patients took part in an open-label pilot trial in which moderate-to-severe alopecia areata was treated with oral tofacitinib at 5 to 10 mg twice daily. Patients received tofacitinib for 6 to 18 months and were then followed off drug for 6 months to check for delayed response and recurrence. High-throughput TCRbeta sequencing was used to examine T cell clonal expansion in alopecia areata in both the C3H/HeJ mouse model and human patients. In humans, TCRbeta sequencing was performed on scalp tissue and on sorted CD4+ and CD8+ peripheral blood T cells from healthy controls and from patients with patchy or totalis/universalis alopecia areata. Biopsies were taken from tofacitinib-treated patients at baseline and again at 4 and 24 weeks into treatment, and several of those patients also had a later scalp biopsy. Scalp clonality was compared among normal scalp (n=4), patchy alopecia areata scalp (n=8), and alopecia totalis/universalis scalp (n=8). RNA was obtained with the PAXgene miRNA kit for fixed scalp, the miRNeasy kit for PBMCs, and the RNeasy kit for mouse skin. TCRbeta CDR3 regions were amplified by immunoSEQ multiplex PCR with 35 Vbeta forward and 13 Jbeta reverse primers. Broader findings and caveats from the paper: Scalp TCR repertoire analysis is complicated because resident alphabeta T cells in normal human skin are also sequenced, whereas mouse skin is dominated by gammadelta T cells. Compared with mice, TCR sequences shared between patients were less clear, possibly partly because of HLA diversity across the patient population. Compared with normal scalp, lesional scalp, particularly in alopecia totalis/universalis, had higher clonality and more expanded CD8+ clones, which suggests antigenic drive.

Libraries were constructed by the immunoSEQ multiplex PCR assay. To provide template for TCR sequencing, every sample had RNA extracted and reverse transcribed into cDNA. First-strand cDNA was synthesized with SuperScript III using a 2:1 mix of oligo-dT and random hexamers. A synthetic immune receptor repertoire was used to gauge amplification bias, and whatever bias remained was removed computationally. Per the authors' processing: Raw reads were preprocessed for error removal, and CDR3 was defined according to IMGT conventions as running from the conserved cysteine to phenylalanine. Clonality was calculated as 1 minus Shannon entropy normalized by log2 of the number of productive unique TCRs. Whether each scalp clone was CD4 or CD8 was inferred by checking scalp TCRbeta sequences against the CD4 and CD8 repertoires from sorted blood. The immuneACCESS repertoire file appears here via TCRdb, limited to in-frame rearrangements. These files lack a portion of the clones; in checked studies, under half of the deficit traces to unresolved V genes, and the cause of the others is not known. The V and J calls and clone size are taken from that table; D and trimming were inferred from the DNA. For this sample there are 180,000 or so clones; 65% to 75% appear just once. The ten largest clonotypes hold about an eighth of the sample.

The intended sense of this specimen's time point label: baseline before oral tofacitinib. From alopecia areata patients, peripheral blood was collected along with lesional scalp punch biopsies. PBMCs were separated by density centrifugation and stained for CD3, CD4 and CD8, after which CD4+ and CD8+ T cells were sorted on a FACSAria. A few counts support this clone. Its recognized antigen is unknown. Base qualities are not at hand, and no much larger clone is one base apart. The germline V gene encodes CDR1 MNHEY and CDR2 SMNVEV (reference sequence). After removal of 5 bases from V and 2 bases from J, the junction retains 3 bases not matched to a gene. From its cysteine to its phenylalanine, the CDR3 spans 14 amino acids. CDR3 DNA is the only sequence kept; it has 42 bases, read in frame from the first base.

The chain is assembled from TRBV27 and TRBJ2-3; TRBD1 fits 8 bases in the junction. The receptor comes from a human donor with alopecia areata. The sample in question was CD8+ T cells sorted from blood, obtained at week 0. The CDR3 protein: CASSPTGVTDTQYF. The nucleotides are TGTGCCAGCAGTCCGACAGGGGTCACAGATACGCAGTATTTT.